One sample yielded the 25 T cell receptor beta chains listed below, sequenced in a study of T cells in Graves' hyperthyroidism and ophthalmopathy. The investigators amplified TCR beta CDR3 regions from RNA transcripts. First-round RT-PCR targeting the TCR CDR3 was performed with the HTBI primer set. A single record per CDR3 protein comes from TCRdb applying MiXCR to the multiplex PCR reads. The table includes around 300,000 distinct CDR3 sequences, roughly 19% detected once. The sample comprised blood. Source of these receptors: a man aged 50 to 60 with Graves' ophthalmopathy.

The V call is TRBV5-4, the J call TRBJ2-1; 9 bases agree with TRBD2. CDR1 SGHNT and CDR2 YYREEE come from the germline V gene (reference sequence). V trimming: 3 bases; J trimming: 6 bases; junction bases outside the gene matches: 10. The CDR3 spans 16 residues. The DNA for the CDR3 is TGTGCCAGCAGCTCGGGGAGCGGGAGGACCGCCAATGAGCAGTTCTTC. Protein sequence: CASSSGSGRTANEQFF.

This clonotype appeared many times. V is TRBV5-1 and J is TRBJ1-6; D might be TRBD1 (5 bases). CDR1 SGHRS and CDR2 YFSETQ come from the germline V gene. Trimming took 4 bases from V and 4 from J, leaving 12 bases between them. The CDR3 runs 15 residues. The CDR3 DNA follows: TGCGCCAGCAGCGCCCGGGACGGATATAATTCACCCCTCCACTTT. Amino acids: CASSARDGYNSPLHF.

This clonotype was seen at least ten times. V usage is TRBV5-1 and J usage is TRBJ2-7; TRBD2 matches 12 bases. Germline-derived CDR1 and CDR2 are SGHRS and YFSETQ. J lost 7 bases, V lost 4 bases, and 6 bases had no gene match. The CDR3 contains 14 residues. The CDR3 DNA follows: TGCGCCAGCAGCCCGGGACTAGCGGGTCGGGAGCAGTACTTC. Residues: CASSPGLAGREQYF.

This clonotype showed up many times. The V call is TRBV5-1, the J call TRBJ2-3; the D gene is possibly TRBD1 (5 bases). V was pared by 5 bases and J by 5 bases, with 9 bases between. This CDR3 comprises 12 residues. Germline assignment: CDR1 SGHRS and CDR2 YFSETQ. The DNA for the CDR3 is TGCGCCAGCAGAGGGGCAGAAGATACGCAGTATTTT. This codes for CASRGAEDTQYF.

The sample holds many counts of this clonotype. This rearrangement joins TRBV14 to TRBJ2-7; the D gene is possibly TRBD2 (5 bases). The germline V and J ends were trimmed by 1 base and 2 bases, with 9 bases remaining between them. Germline CDR1 SGHDN, CDR2 FVKESK. CDR3 length: 14 amino acids. CDR3 nucleotide sequence: TGTGCCAGCAGCCAAGCCGGGAAGGCCTACGAGCAGTACTTC. It is translated as CASSQAGKAYEQYF.

This clonotype showed up just a few times. The J gene is TRBJ1-2, the V gene TRBV4-1, with 8 positions matching TRBD1. CDR1 is MGHRA and CDR2 is YSYEKL in the germline V gene. The CDR3 runs to 19 residues. The J segment lost 0 bases and the V segment lost 1 base, leaving 13 bases of the junction unmatched. The CDR3 DNA reads as TGCGCCAGCAGCCAAGGGACGGGACAGGACCTCAGAGCTAACTATGGCTACACCTTC. This gives the protein CASSQGTGQDLRANYGYTF.

The V call is TRBV6-1, the J call TRBJ1-4, with 8 bases lining up with TRBD1. Germline V gene data show CDR1 as MNHNS and CDR2 as SASEGT. V was clipped by 6 bases and J by 2 bases; unmatched bases: 5. The CDR3 is made up of 15 amino acids. The DNA for the CDR3 is TGTGCCAGCAGAATGGACAGGGCGACTAATGAAAAACTGTTTTTT. It yields the protein CASRMDRATNEKLFF.

Ten or more counts support this clonotype. The rearrangement links TRBV5-8 to TRBJ1-6, with D perhaps matching TRBD1 (5 bases). V lost 1 base and J 7 bases, leaving 12 bases between the germline ends. The CDR3 has 15 amino acids. Germline V CDR1 and CDR2: SGHTS, YDEGEE. CDR3 sequence (DNA): TGTGCCAGCAGCTTGCCCGGGACTGTGAATTCACCCCTCCACTTT. Its protein product is CASSLPGTVNSPLHF.

There are many counts of this clonotype. The chain uses TRBV20-1 and TRBJ2-5; 7 nucleotides line up with TRBD2. The CDR3 is 12 amino acids. Germline CDR1 is DFQATT and CDR2 is SNEGSKA (reference sequence). Trimming took 6 bases from V and 5 from J; bases not matched to a gene: 6. The CDR3 protein is CSAQTSLETQYF. The CDR3 DNA follows: TGCAGTGCCCAGACTAGCTTGGAGACCCAGTACTTC.

This clonotype showed up many times. The rearrangement links TRBV11-3 to TRBJ2-1; TRBD1 aligns across 9 bases. J gave up 8 bases and V 4 bases, and 6 bases lay outside the gene matches. CDR1 and CDR2 (germline): SGHNT, YENEEA. CDR3 length: 14 residues. Here the CDR3 reads CASSSGQGNDEQFF. As DNA, the CDR3 is TGTGCCAGCAGCTCCGGACAGGGGAACGATGAGCAGTTCTTC.

The CDR3 loop is CASSLAPETSGANVLTF. The CDR3 bases are TGTGCCAGCAGCTTAGCCCCGGAGACGTCTGGGGCCAACGTCCTGACTTTC. The J gene is TRBJ2-6, the V gene TRBV7-2; D gene uncertain. Trimming cost V 0 bases and J 1 base, with 10 bases left between them. This CDR3 has 17 amino acids. CDR1 SGHTA and CDR2 FQGNSA come from the germline V gene.

The table lists this clonotype with a few counts. The chain links TRBV7-8 to TRBJ1-2, with D tentatively TRBD1 (5 bases). Germline assignment: CDR1 SGHVS and CDR2 FQNEAQ. The V end lost 8 bases, the J end lost 7 bases, and 14 bases lay between the germline ends. The CDR3 totals 12 residues. CDR3 residues: CASSDQGRGYTF. In nucleotides, the CDR3 is TGTGCCAGCTCCGATCAGGGACGTGGCTACACCTTC.

Ten or more counts support this clonotype. CDR3 in amino acids: CASSPTGGSTDTQYF. The CDR3 DNA sequence: TGTGCCAGCTCACCAACGGGCGGAAGCACAGATACGCAGTATTTT. This sequence joins TRBV18 and TRBJ2-3; no clear D. The germline gives CDR1 KGHSH, CDR2 LQKENI. V lost 2 bases and J lost 0, with 9 bases in between. CDR3 length: 15 amino acids.

The chain employs TRBV20-1 and TRBJ2-3, with 8 positions matching TRBD1. Per germline, CDR1 DFQATT and CDR2 SNEGSKA (reference sequence). J was trimmed by 7 bases and V by 1 base; bases with no gene match: 4. CDR3 length: 13 residues. CDR3 protein: CSARGTGSYTQYF. The CDR3 coding sequence is TGCAGTGCTAGAGGGACAGGGTCCTATACGCAGTATTTT.

This clonotype has ten or more counts. The V gene is TRBV7-3, the J gene TRBJ2-1; 10 nucleotides match TRBD2. Unmatched junction bases numbered 13, after V lost 1 base and J lost 7 bases. Germline CDR1 reads SGHTA; CDR2 reads FQGTGA. The CDR3 has 18 residues. The CDR3 loop reads CASSLNPGIAGGLNEQFF. CDR3 sequence (DNA): TGTGCCAGCAGCTTAAACCCAGGGATAGCGGGAGGTTTGAATGAGCAGTTCTTC.

The sample holds many counts of this clonotype. This chain links TRBV6-1 with TRBJ1-2, with 7 bases fitting TRBD1. Unmatched junction bases numbered 8, after V lost 5 bases and J lost 8 bases. This CDR3 has 13 residues. The V gene's germline CDR1 is MNHNS and CDR2 SASEGT. The CDR3 region has the DNA TGTGCCAGCAGTCACGACAGGGTTAACGGCTACACCTTC. It specifies CASSHDRVNGYTF.

This clonotype has more than one count but fewer than ten. The chain combines TRBV20-1 with TRBJ1-5, with D possibly matching TRBD1 (6 bases). The CDR3 has 14 amino acids. Germline loops: CDR1 DFQATT, CDR2 SNEGSKA (reference sequence). V was cut by 2 bases and J by 5 bases, with 13 bases left in between. Here the CDR3 DNA reads TGCAGTGCTAGAAGCGCGGCAGGGGATCAGCCCCAGCATTTT. Amino acids: CSARSAAGDQPQHF.

This chain connects TRBV5-8 to TRBJ2-1, with D perhaps TRBD1 (5 bases). The germline CDR1 and CDR2 sequences are SGHTS and YDEGEE. Trimming took 6 bases from V and 6 from J, leaving 19 bases between them. The CDR3 has 15 residues. CDR3 sequence (DNA): TGTGCCAGCATTCCCGGCCAGGGTCAGGGCAATGAGCAGTTCTTC. Amino acid sequence: CASIPGQGQGNEQFF. Looking up the rest from reference TRBV5-8 and TRBJ2-1 gives the full variable domain: EAGVTQSPTHLIKTRGQQATLRCSPISGHTSVYWYQQALGLGLQFLLWYDEGEERNRGNFPPRFSGRQFPNYSSELNVNALELEDSALYLCASIPGQGQGNEQFFGPGTRLTVL.

The J gene is TRBJ1-3, the V gene TRBV30; D unclear. Trimming took off 2 bases at V and 0 bases at J, with 11 bases between the two ends. Germline V gene lookup returns CDR1 GTSNPN and CDR2 SVGIG (reference sequence). This CDR3 comprises 15 residues. CDR3 sequence (DNA): TGTGCCTGGAGTCGAGGACGTCTCTCTGGAAACACCATATATTTT. Protein product: CAWSRGRLSGNTIYF.

Notes on this clonotype: A much larger clonotype is one base distant, so this may be a read error. In this CDR3 the conserved last residue, phenylalanine or tryptophan, is missing, so a read error is likely. The gene calls are TRBV5-1 and TRBJ1-3; 9 bases map to TRBD1. The trim removed 0 bases at V and 2 bases at J, leaving 6 bases unmatched. CDR1 is SGHRS and CDR2 is YFSETQ in the germline V gene. The CDR3 sequence is 17 residues long. In DNA, the CDR3 is TGCGCCAGCAGCTTGGAGGCACAGGGGGCCACTGGAAACACCATATATCTT. Translating it yields CASSLEAQGATGNTIYL.

This clonotype was seen at least ten times. V gene TRBV13 combines with J gene TRBJ2-5; D is ambiguous. This CDR3 has 14 amino acids. Trimming left V 5 bases short and J 5 bases short, with 15 bases between. Germline-derived CDR1 and CDR2 are PRHDT and FYEKMQ (reference sequence). CDR3 amino acids: CASSLRRFQETQYF. For the CDR3, the DNA is TGTGCCAGCAGCCTCCGTAGGTTTCAGGAGACCCAGTACTTC.

The rearrangement links TRBV5-1 to TRBJ2-1, with 8 bases identical to TRBD1. The CDR3 covers 15 residues. Germline V gene sequence: CDR1 SGHRS, CDR2 YFSETQ. Losses at the gene ends were 7 bases for V and 4 bases for J; bases not matched to a gene: 10. The CDR3 loop reads CASVEQGGIYNEQFF. The CDR3 DNA sequence: TGCGCCAGCGTAGAACAGGGGGGAATATACAATGAGCAGTTCTTC.

The chain has TRBV27 and TRBJ2-1; D unclear. The CDR3 has 11 amino acids. Trimming stripped 6 bases from V and 5 bases from J, with 5 bases between. Germline V CDR1 and CDR2: MNHEY, SMNVEV (reference sequence). CDR3 loop: CASSQNNEQFF. In DNA, the CDR3 is TGTGCCAGCAGCCAGAACAATGAGCAGTTCTTC.

The CDR3 spells CASSVDIGQPQHF. The CDR3 nucleotides read TGTGCCAGCAGCGTAGATATCGGTCAGCCCCAGCATTTT. V is TRBV9 and J is TRBJ1-5; no clear D gene. Trimming shortened V by 0 bases and J by 6 bases, and 7 bases separated the two germline ends. The CDR3 length is 13 residues. CDR1 is SGDLS and CDR2 is YYNGEE in the germline V gene.

In its sample, this clonotype was seen a few times. The CDR3 nucleotides read TGTGCCATCAGTGAAGGCAGCGTTAACGACATTCAGTACTTC. Translated: CAISEGSVNDIQYF. The chain couples TRBV10-3 to TRBJ2-4; D call uncertain. CDR3 length: 14 residues. Deletions cut 3 bases from V and 8 bases from J, with 14 bases between. CDR1 is ENHRY and CDR2 is SYGVKD in the germline V gene.